What follows are 26 T cell receptor beta chains derived from one specimen sequenced in a study of blood T cell repertoires in COVID-19. Sequencing used immunoSEQ multiplex PCR; TCRdb keeps in-frame clones, though not all of them. The table has 300,000 to 350,000 clones, approximately 90% seen once. The sample consisted of peripheral blood. Every receptor here comes from a woman aged 18 to 35 who had recovered from COVID-19.

The chain couples TRBV4-1 to TRBJ2-2; 10 positions match TRBD2. With 4 bases clipped from V and 1 base from J, the junction kept 6 bases outside the gene matches. In germline, CDR1 is MGHRA, CDR2 YSYEKL. The CDR3 spans 17 residues. Here the CDR3 reads CASSPALAGGNTGELFF. The CDR3 region has the DNA TGCGCCAGCAGCCCGGCTTTAGCGGGAGGGAACACCGGGGAGCTGTTTTTT.

Comments on this clone: The junction departs from germline at one end; a sequencing error may be responsible. The chain is built from TRBV11-3 and TRBJ2-5, with 9 bases lining up with TRBD2. Germline CDR1 is SGHNT and CDR2 is YENEEA. The CDR3 is 17 amino acids. The CDR3 region has the DNA TGTGCCAGCACCGTTACGTCTTGGGTGGGGCTAGCGGGACGCATTAACTTC. Residues: CASTVTSWVGLAGRINF.

The rearrangement joins TRBV5-1 to TRBJ2-2, with 9 bases that match TRBD1. The V and J ends lost 3 bases and 4 bases, in that order; junction bases with no gene match: 4. CDR1 and CDR2 (germline): SGHRS, YFSETQ. The CDR3 covers 15 residues. The CDR3 sequence is CASSSQGASTGELFF. The CDR3, as DNA: TGCGCCAGCAGCTCACAGGGGGCGAGCACCGGGGAGCTGTTTTTT.

The chain couples TRBV6-5 to TRBJ2-1, with 10 bases aligning to TRBD1. CDR3 size: 15 residues. The germline V gene has CDR1 MNHEY and CDR2 SVGAGI. Trimming cost V 2 bases and J 7 bases; bases outside gene matches: 5. The CDR3 sequence is CASSYRGTGANEQFF. The CDR3 coding sequence is TGTGCCAGCAGTTACAGAGGGACAGGGGCTAATGAGCAGTTCTTC.

The chain has TRBV5-6 and TRBJ2-2; D perhaps matches TRBD2 (6 bases). The CDR3 is made up of 16 amino acids. Looked up from germline, CDR1 is SGHDT and CDR2 is YYEEEE. With 3 bases removed from V and 0 bases from J, the gap between germline ends came to 12 bases. The CDR3 nucleotides read TGTGCCAGCAGCTCCGGGACTCTCCCGAACACCGGGGAGCTGTTTTTT. Its translation: CASSSGTLPNTGELFF.

The chain is built from TRBV30 and TRBJ1-2; 8 bases agree with TRBD1. J was trimmed by 8 bases and V by 2 bases; bases with no gene match: 7. The CDR3 is 13 residues long. Germline CDR1 GTSNPN, CDR2 SVGIG (reference sequence). CDR3 protein: CAWSSDRGEGYTF. Here the CDR3 DNA reads TGTGCCTGGAGTTCTGACAGGGGAGAAGGCTACACCTTC.

The CDR3 sequence is CASSLAVLAANTDTQYF. In DNA form, the CDR3 reads TGCGCCAGCAGCTTGGCCGTTCTAGCGGCCAACACAGATACGCAGTATTTT. This chain uses TRBV5-1 with TRBJ2-3; 7 bases line up with TRBD2. Germline CDR1 is SGHRS and CDR2 is YFSETQ. V was pared by 0 bases and J by 2 bases, with 9 bases of the junction left unmatched. This CDR3 has 17 amino acids.

This rearrangement joins TRBV6-2 or TRBV6-3 to TRBJ2-5; D may be TRBD2 (6 bases). This CDR3 is 16 amino acids long. Germline CDR1 reads MNHEY; CDR2 reads SVGEGT. V gave up 2 bases and J gave up 0 bases, with 13 bases separating them. CDR3 amino acids: CASSYGRGRDQETQYF. Written as DNA, the CDR3 is TGTGCCAGCAGTTACGGGCGGGGTCGGGACCAAGAGACCCAGTACTTC.

V and J are TRBV7-9 and TRBJ2-1; D possibly corresponds to TRBD2 (5 bases). V lost 0 bases and J 5 bases, leaving 23 bases between the germline ends. CDR1 SEHNR and CDR2 FQNEAQ come from the germline V gene (reference sequence). The CDR3 is 19 amino acids. In nucleotides, the CDR3 is TGTGCCAGCAGCTTAGCGCGGTTCGCGAGGGCCGAGATTCACAATGAGCAGTTCTTC. This codes for CASSLARFARAEIHNEQFF.

This chain joins TRBV9 and TRBJ2-5, with 7 bases fitting TRBD2. CDR3 length: 15 residues. Unmatched junction bases numbered 11, after V lost 4 bases and J lost 5 bases. The germline V gene encodes CDR1 SGDLS and CDR2 YYNGEE. The CDR3 protein is CASSSIWGGFETQYF. In DNA form, the CDR3 reads TGTGCCAGCAGCTCCATTTGGGGGGGTTTTGAGACCCAGTACTTC.

The V and J genes are TRBV28 and TRBJ1-4; D ambiguous. The CDR3 covers 13 residues. Trimming stripped 4 bases from V and 8 bases from J, with 11 bases between. Germline CDR1 MDHEN, CDR2 SYDVKM. The CDR3 DNA reads as TGTGCCAGCAGTTCAGGTTATGGCGAAAAACTGTTTTTT. It translates to CASSSGYGEKLFF.

The rearrangement links TRBV5-4 to TRBJ2-5; possible D gene TRBD1, 5 bases. Germline loops: CDR1 SGHNT, CDR2 YYREEE (reference sequence). This CDR3 contains 15 residues. V was clipped by 3 bases and J by 1 base, with 13 bases between them. Here the CDR3 reads CASSWGTRAQETQYF. The DNA of the CDR3 is TGTGCCAGCAGCTGGGGTACCAGGGCCCAAGAGACCCAGTACTTC.

V and J are TRBV4-3 and TRBJ2-3; 10 positions match TRBD2. Germline V lookup: CDR1 LGHNA, CDR2 YSLEER. With 3 bases clipped from V and 1 base from J, the junction kept 4 bases outside the gene matches. There are 16 residues in the CDR3. CDR3 DNA sequence: TGCGCCAGCAGCCACTCTCTAGCGGGAGGCACAGATACGCAGTATTTT. Protein product: CASSHSLAGGTDTQYF.

The chain couples TRBV7-2 to TRBJ2-2, with TRBD2 identical over 9 bases. V lost 2 bases, J lost 3 bases, and 7 bases stayed unmatched. The CDR3 totals 17 residues. The germline V gene has CDR1 SGHTA and CDR2 FQGNSA. DNA for the CDR3: TGTGCCAGCAGCTTACTGCCTAGCGGGATAGACACCGGGGAGCTGTTTTTT. It specifies CASSLLPSGIDTGELFF.

The chain links TRBV12-5 to TRBJ1-3; perhaps TRBD1 as D (5 bases). This CDR3 has 16 residues. V gave up 4 bases and J gave up 2 bases, with 15 bases separating them. Germline V lookup: CDR1 LGHNT, CDR2 FRNRAP. This CDR3 is CASGYTMTAAGNTIYF. CDR3 in DNA: TGTGCTAGTGGTTACACAATGACAGCCGCTGGAAACACCATATATTTT.

This sequence joins TRBV30 and TRBJ1-1; D is uncertain. In germline, CDR1 is GTSNPN, CDR2 SVGIG (reference sequence). V was shortened by 3 bases and J by 1 base, with 9 bases between the two germline ends. The CDR3 sequence is 13 residues long. CDR3 nucleotide sequence: TGTGCCTGGAGCCCGGGTTCGAACACTGAAGCTTTCTTT. This encodes CAWSPGSNTEAFF.

This chain's CDR3 is CAISAGLHEQYV. The CDR3 coding sequence is TGTGCCATCAGTGCGGGACTCCACGAGCAGTACGTC. J is TRBJ2-7 and V is TRBV10-3; a possible D gene is TRBD2 (6 bases). This CDR3 comprises 12 residues. The germline gives CDR1 ENHRY, CDR2 SYGVKD. V gave up 4 bases and J gave up 5 bases, with 9 bases separating them.

V and J are TRBV14 and TRBJ2-3; the D is unclear. Germline CDR1 reads SGHDN; CDR2 reads FVKESK. The CDR3 spans 16 residues. V was cut by 4 bases and J by 2 bases, with 16 bases left in between. In DNA, the CDR3 is TGTGCCAGCAGCCGAGCCATGAGCGCTATCACAGATACGCAGTATTTT. Amino acids: CASSRAMSAITDTQYF.

The chain links TRBV7-9 to TRBJ2-4; 7 bases match TRBD1. Germline CDR1 is SEHNR and CDR2 is FQNEAQ (reference sequence). Losses at the gene ends were 1 base for V and 1 base for J; bases not matched to a gene: 10. This CDR3 comprises 18 residues. CDR3 sequence: CASSLGAGTDIAKNIQYF. As DNA, the CDR3 is TGTGCCAGCAGCTTAGGGGCCGGGACAGATATTGCCAAAAACATTCAGTACTTC.

This clone has a single count. The chain couples TRBV5-1 to TRBJ2-5; weak D call: TRBD1 (5 bases). Germline V lookup: CDR1 SGHRS, CDR2 YFSETQ. This CDR3 region has 13 residues. With 4 bases removed from V and 4 bases from J, the gap between germline ends came to 11 bases. In nucleotides, the CDR3 is TGCGCCAGCAGCCCCCGTAGGGGAGAGACCCAGTACTTC. Amino acid sequence: CASSPRRGETQYF.

This sequence joins TRBV7-6 and TRBJ2-7, with 8 bases lining up with TRBD2. Germline V gives CDR1 SGHVS, CDR2 FNYEAQ. V lost 1 base and J lost 2; bases outside the gene matches: 7. The CDR3 sequence is 16 residues long. The DNA for the CDR3 is TGTGCCAGCAGCTTAGGAAGCGGGAGCTCGCCCTACGAGCAGTACGTC. Its protein product is CASSLGSGSSPYEQYV.

This clone was found a few times. The chain recombines TRBV9 with TRBJ2-4; TRBD2 matches at 14 bases. CDR1 is SGDLS and CDR2 is YYNGEE in the germline V gene. V shed 5 bases, J shed 13 bases, and the junction held 8 bases outside the gene matches. This CDR3 has 14 amino acids. CDR3 in amino acids: CASSTGTSGRPQYF. CDR3 DNA: TGTGCCAGCAGTACGGGGACTAGCGGGAGACCGCAGTACTTC.

The CDR3 loop reads CASSFIVDYGYTF. CDR3 nucleotides: TGTGCCAGCAGCTTCATAGTAGACTATGGCTACACCTTC. V gene TRBV7-9 combines with J gene TRBJ1-2, with no clear D. Trimming pared 3 bases from V and 3 bases from J, leaving 8 bases between. Germline V gene lookup returns CDR1 SEHNR and CDR2 FQNEAQ (reference sequence). The CDR3 runs to 13 residues.

The V and J genes are TRBV6-2 or TRBV6-3 and TRBJ2-3, with 16 bases matching TRBD2. Germline loops: CDR1 MNHEY, CDR2 SVGEGT. The V gene end was trimmed by 2 bases and the J gene end by 4 bases; junction bases not matched to a gene: 12. This CDR3 is 20 amino acids long. The CDR3, as DNA: TGTGCCAGCAGTTACGAAACCGGGACTAGCGGGAGGGCCGGGTCAGATACGCAGTATTTT. It translates to CASSYETGTSGRAGSDTQYF.

This chain uses TRBV18 with TRBJ2-7; TRBD1 might be the D (5 bases). Germline V gene sequence: CDR1 KGHSH, CDR2 LQKENI. The length of the CDR3 is 12 residues. V lost 3 bases and J 6 bases, leaving 9 bases between the germline ends. Here the CDR3 reads CASSPQGVEQYV. CDR3 nucleotides: TGTGCCAGCTCACCCCAGGGTGTCGAGCAGTACGTC.

The chain is built from TRBV5-6 and TRBJ2-5, with D possibly TRBD1 on 5 matching bases. V lost 1 base and J 5 bases, leaving 18 bases between the germline ends. This CDR3 region has 16 residues. From germline, CDR1 is SGHDT and CDR2 YYEEEE. The chain's CDR3 is CASSLRMAGRSETQYF. The CDR3 coding sequence is TGTGCCAGCAGCTTGAGGATGGCAGGGCGGTCTGAGACCCAGTACTTC.